This T cell receptor beta chain was sequenced in a study of PD-1 blockade in mismatch repair-deficient tumors. Whole-study context: Patients had around 11 mismatch repair-deficient cancer types and were previously treated and progressing. General observations from the study: Tumor-resident clones, often undetectable pretreatment in blood, expanded then contracted after pembrolizumab.

Assay used: immunoSEQ multiplex PCR; TCRdb lists only in-frame clones, some missing. The table has about 19,000 clones, roughly 87% seen once. With respect to this clone: The antigen remains undetermined.

TCR sequencing covered a few patients who responded to pembrolizumab. J lost 4 bases, V lost 6 bases, and 12 bases had no gene match. Germline V CDR1 and CDR2: WNHNN, SYGVQD (reference sequence). This CDR3 is 16 amino acids long. The sample in question was PBMCs, obtained 52 weeks after starting pembrolizumab. The rearrangement uses TRBV10-1 and TRBJ2-1, with 7 bases fitting TRBD2. This sequence was found in an adult with mismatch repair-deficient cancer. The CDR3 loop is CASRSQRTGGYNEQFF. Written as DNA, the CDR3 is TGCGCCAGCAGGTCCCAGCGGACGGGGGGTTACAATGAGCAGTTCTTC.